This TCR beta chain was sequenced in a study of blood T cell repertoires in COVID-19. Per germline, CDR1 SGHRS and CDR2 YFSETQ. The CDR3 is made up of 12 amino acids. Trimming cost V 0 bases and J 4 bases, with 4 bases left between them. This table comes from immunoSEQ multiplex PCR, and its TCRdb copy is limited to in-frame clones, with some not included. Among 60,000 to 80,000 clones listed, approximately 86% were seen once. Input material: peripheral blood. This chain joins TRBV5-1 and TRBJ1-2; D ambiguous. This sequence was found in a man between 65 and 79 years old with acute or convalescent COVID-19. The CDR3 sequence: CASSLGGYGYTF. CDR3 nucleotide sequence: TGCGCCAGCAGCTTGGGCGGCTATGGCTACACCTTC.